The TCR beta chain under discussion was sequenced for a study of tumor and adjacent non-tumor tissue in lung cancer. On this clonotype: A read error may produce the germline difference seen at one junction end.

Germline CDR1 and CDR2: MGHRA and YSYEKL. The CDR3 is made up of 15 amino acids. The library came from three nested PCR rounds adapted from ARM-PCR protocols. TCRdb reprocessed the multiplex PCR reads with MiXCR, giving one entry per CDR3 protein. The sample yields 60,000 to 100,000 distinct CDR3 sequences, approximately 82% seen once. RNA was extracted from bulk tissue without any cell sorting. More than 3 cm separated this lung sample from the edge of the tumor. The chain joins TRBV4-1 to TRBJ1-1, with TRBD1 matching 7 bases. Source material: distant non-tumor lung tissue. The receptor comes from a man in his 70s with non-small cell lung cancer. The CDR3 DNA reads TGCGCCAGCAGCCAAGGACAGGGCTGTAATACTGAAACTTTCTTT. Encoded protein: CASSQGQGCNTETFF.